The clone carrying this T cell receptor beta chain has more than one count but fewer than ten. Antigen unknown. This entry belongs to a study of blood T cells in healthy people across ages. General study results and limits: The study regarded diversity estimates from one million T cells as underestimates. Using unsorted PBMCs precluded a conclusive naive versus antigen-experienced comparison. TCR beta diversity per million T cells fell roughly linearly with age.

Then a second PCR, running roughly 7 to 11 cycles, was carried out with a sample-barcoded 5' primer and a J-beta primer mix. MiXCR, run by TCRdb on the 5' RACE reads, gives a single entry per CDR3 protein. The sample shows about 730,000 distinct CDR3 sequences, around 46% of them seen only once. CDR3 length equals 14 residues. Germline lookup yields CDR1 MDHEN and CDR2 SYDVKM. V was pared by 2 bases and J by 4 bases, with 10 bases between. Samples each yielded at least 6 micrograms of total RNA. Sequences were obtained from blood. The clonotype was recovered from a woman aged 55 to 70 in good health. The rearrangement joins TRBV28 to TRBJ2-3; no definite D call. The chain's CDR3 is CASSLEVGADTQYF. CDR3 sequence (DNA): TGTGCCAGCAGTTTAGAGGTTGGTGCAGATACGCAGTATTTT.